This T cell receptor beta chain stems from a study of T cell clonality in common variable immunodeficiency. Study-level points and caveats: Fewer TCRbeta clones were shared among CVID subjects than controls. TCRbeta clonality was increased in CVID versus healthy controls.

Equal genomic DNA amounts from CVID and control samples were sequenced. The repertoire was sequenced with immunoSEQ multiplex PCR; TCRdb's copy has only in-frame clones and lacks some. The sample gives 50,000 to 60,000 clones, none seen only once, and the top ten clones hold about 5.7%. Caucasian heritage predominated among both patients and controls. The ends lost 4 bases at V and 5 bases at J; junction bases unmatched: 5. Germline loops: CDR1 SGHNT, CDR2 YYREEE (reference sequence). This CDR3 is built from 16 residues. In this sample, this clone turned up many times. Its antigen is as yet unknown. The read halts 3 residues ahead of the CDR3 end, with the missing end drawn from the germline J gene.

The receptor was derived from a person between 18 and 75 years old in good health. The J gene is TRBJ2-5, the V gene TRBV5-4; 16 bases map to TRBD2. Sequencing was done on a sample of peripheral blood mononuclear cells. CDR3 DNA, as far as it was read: TGTGCCAGCAGCACGGGACTAGCGGGAGGGGGGGAGACC. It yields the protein CASSTGLAGGGET. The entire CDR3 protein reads CASSTGLAGGGETQYF.